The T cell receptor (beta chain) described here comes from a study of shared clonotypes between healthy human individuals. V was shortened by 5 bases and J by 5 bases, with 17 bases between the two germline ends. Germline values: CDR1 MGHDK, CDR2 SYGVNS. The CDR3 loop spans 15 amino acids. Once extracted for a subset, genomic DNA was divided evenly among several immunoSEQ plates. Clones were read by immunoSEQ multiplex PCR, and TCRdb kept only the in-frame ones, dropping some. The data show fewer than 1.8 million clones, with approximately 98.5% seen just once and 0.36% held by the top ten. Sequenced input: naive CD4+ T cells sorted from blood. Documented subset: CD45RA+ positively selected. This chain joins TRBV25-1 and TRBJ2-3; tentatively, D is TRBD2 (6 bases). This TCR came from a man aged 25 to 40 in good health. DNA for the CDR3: TGTGCCAGCAGTTCATTTACGGGAGCCGGAGATACGCAGTATTTT. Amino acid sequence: CASSSFTGAGDTQYF.